Shown below are 29 T cell receptor beta chains from a single sample sequenced in a study of T cells in Graves' hyperthyroidism and ophthalmopathy. Amplification yielded TCR beta CDR3 regions, with RNA transcripts as the source. With the HTBI primer set, the TCR CDR3 went through a first round of RT-PCR. One entry per CDR3 protein, called by TCRdb with MiXCR from the multiplex PCR reads. The sample has about 300,000 distinct CDR3 sequences, roughly 17% seen once. Sequences were obtained from blood. The receptor source for this set is a man between 25 and 39 years old with Graves' hyperthyroidism.

For this clonotype: The junction and the germline gene differ at one end; a read error may be behind it. V gene TRBV11-2 combines with J gene TRBJ2-6; D call uncertain. This CDR3 has 15 amino acids. Germline CDR1 is SGHAT and CDR2 is FQNNGV. DNA for the CDR3: TGCGCCAGCAGCCTATCAGCAAGTGTGGCCAACGTCCTGACTTTC. As protein: CASSLSASVANVLTF.

In its sample, this clonotype was seen many times. The chain recombines TRBV5-1 with TRBJ1-4; D is possibly TRBD1 (5 bases). Deletions cut 4 bases from V and 4 bases from J, with 14 bases between. This CDR3 is 15 amino acids long. CDR1 and CDR2 from the germline V gene are SGHRS and YFSETQ. In nucleotides, the CDR3 is TGCGCCAGCAGCCGTTCGACAGACATTAATGAAAAACTGTTTTTT. It yields the protein CASSRSTDINEKLFF. Full variable domain (rest looked up from reference TRBV5-1 and TRBJ1-4): KAGVTQTPRYLIKTRGQQVTLSCSPISGHRSVSWYQQTPGQGLQFLFEYFSETQRNKGNFPGRFSGRQFSNSRSEMNVSTLELGDSALYLCASSRSTDINEKLFFGSGTQLSVL.

This clonotype was found many times. This chain joins TRBV13 and TRBJ1-1, with D unresolved. Trimming took 2 bases from V and 8 from J, leaving 18 bases between them. The CDR3 sequence is 15 residues long. The germline gives CDR1 PRHDT, CDR2 FYEKMQ (reference sequence). The CDR3 DNA follows: TGTGCCAGCAGCTTATCGTCCCTTGGTCCCCCCGAAGCTTTCTTT. It is translated as CASSLSSLGPPEAFF.

As DNA, the CDR3 is TGTGCCAGCAGTCAGGCACCGGGCAAACCCCAGCATTTT. Amino acids: CASSQAPGKPQHF. V gene TRBV27 combines with J gene TRBJ1-5; D is unclear. Germline-derived CDR1 and CDR2 are MNHEY and SMNVEV (reference sequence). Trimming took 5 bases from V and 10 from J, leaving 15 bases between them. This CDR3 spans 13 amino acids.

Ten or more counts support this clonotype. This sequence joins TRBV30 and TRBJ2-3, with D perhaps being TRBD1 or TRBD2 (5 bases each). The CDR3 is made up of 14 amino acids. Germline V gives CDR1 GTSNPN, CDR2 SVGIG (reference sequence). V was pared by 2 bases and J by 9 bases, with 18 bases between. In DNA, the CDR3 is TGTGCCTGGAGTTCAGGGACCAGAACAATGACGCAGTATTTT. Translated, it gives CAWSSGTRTMTQYF.

This clonotype was seen more than once but under ten times. The chain couples TRBV30 to TRBJ1-4, with TRBD1 as a possible D gene (5 bases). Germline-derived CDR1 and CDR2 are GTSNPN and SVGIG (reference sequence). Deletions cut 8 bases from V and 6 bases from J, with 19 bases between. This CDR3 comprises 14 residues. The CDR3 DNA sequence: TGTGCCGGAGGGCGGGGGATTGATTATGAAAAACTGTTTTTT. Protein sequence: CAGGRGIDYEKLFF.

This clonotype was counted many times. Relative to the germline gene, one junction end is altered; a read error may explain this. The chain couples TRBV3-1 to TRBJ2-2; D gene ambiguous. Looked up from germline, CDR1 is LGHDT and CDR2 is YNNKEL (reference sequence). The CDR3 has 15 residues. DNA of the CDR3: TGTGCCAGCAGTCAAGCAGCCTATGACACCGGGGAGCTGTTTTTT. Translated, it gives CASSQAAYDTGELFF.

The sample holds a few counts of this clonotype. J is TRBJ2-1 and V is TRBV5-1, with a possible D match to TRBD2 (6 bases). Germline assignment: CDR1 SGHRS and CDR2 YFSETQ. The CDR3 runs to 13 residues. V was clipped by 1 base and J by 12 bases, with 14 bases between them. This CDR3 reads CASSLIAAGRQFF. The CDR3, as DNA: TGCGCCAGCAGCTTGATTGCGGCCGGGAGGCAGTTCTTC. Full variable domain (remainder filled in from reference TRBV5-1 and TRBJ2-1): KAGVTQTPRYLIKTRGQQVTLSCSPISGHRSVSWYQQTPGQGLQFLFEYFSETQRNKGNFPGRFSGRQFSNSRSEMNVSTLELGDSALYLCASSLIAAGRQFFGPGTRLTVL.

For the CDR3, the DNA is TGTGCCAGCAGTTCCGAAGTCGGTGAGCAGTTCTTC. Translating gives CASSSEVGEQFF. This chain links TRBV6-2 or TRBV6-3 with TRBJ2-1; unclear D gene. Trimming took off 4 bases at V and 9 bases at J, with 10 bases between the two ends. Germline CDR1 and CDR2: MNHEY and SVGEGT. This CDR3 is built from 12 residues.

This clonotype was found many times. DNA of the CDR3: TGCGCCAGCAGCTCGAGGGGGGAGGCGAACACTGAAGCTTTCTTT. Translated, it gives CASSSRGEANTEAFF. The rearrangement uses TRBV5-1 and TRBJ1-1; perhaps TRBD1 as D (6 bases). The CDR3 sequence is 15 residues long. Germline lookup yields CDR1 SGHRS and CDR2 YFSETQ. Trimming pared 3 bases from V and 1 base from J, leaving 13 bases between.

Many counts were recorded for this clonotype. This chain uses TRBV2 with TRBJ2-5, with D perhaps TRBD1 (5 bases). Germline-derived CDR1 and CDR2 are SNHLY and FYNNEI. The ends were cut back, 6 bases at V and 5 bases at J, with 13 bases in the middle. The CDR3 consists of 13 residues. The CDR3 is CASRPTGSETQYF. CDR3 coding DNA: TGTGCCAGCAGGCCTACAGGATCCGAGACCCAGTACTTC.

The gene calls are TRBV9 and TRBJ2-5, with D unclear. V was trimmed by 4 bases and J by 2 bases, leaving 18 bases between them. This CDR3 contains 16 residues. Germline CDR1 is SGDLS and CDR2 is YYNGEE. The CDR3 sequence is CASSPYSRADQETQYF. In DNA, the CDR3 is TGTGCCAGCAGCCCCTATTCTAGGGCAGATCAAGAGACCCAGTACTTC.

The table lists this clonotype with many counts. The J gene is TRBJ2-3, the V gene TRBV6-1, with 10 bases that match TRBD2. V lost 2 bases and J lost 0; bases outside the gene matches: 8. This CDR3 spans 18 amino acids. Germline lookup yields CDR1 MNHNS and CDR2 SASEGT. CDR3 in amino acids: CASSERHTSGASTDTQYF. CDR3 nucleotide sequence: TGTGCCAGCAGTGAAAGGCACACTAGCGGGGCTAGCACAGATACGCAGTATTTT.

This clonotype occurred many times. V usage is TRBV15 and J usage is TRBJ2-5; D perhaps matches TRBD2 (5 bases). Germline V lookup: CDR1 LNHNV, CDR2 YYDKDF (reference sequence). The ends were cut back, 0 bases at V and 5 bases at J, with 16 bases in the middle. The CDR3 has 16 amino acids. The DNA for the CDR3 is TGTGCCACCAGCAGAGATGTAATGAGGGTGGCGGAGACCCAGTACTTC. Its translation is CATSRDVMRVAETQYF. Full variable domain (rest looked up from reference TRBV15 and TRBJ2-5): DAMVIQNPRYQVTQFGKPVTLSCSQTLNHNVMYWYQQKSSQAPKLLFHYYDKDFNNEADTPDNFQSRRPNTSFCFLDIRSPGLGDTAMYLCATSRDVMRVAETQYFGPGTRLLVL.

In regard to this clonotype: This may arise from a read error, as a much more abundant clone is one base away. The chain is built from TRBV7-8 and TRBJ2-5, with a possible D match to TRBD1 (5 bases). Germline CDR1 SGHVS, CDR2 FQNEAQ. The CDR3 loop spans 14 amino acids. V was trimmed by 5 bases and J by 5 bases, leaving 15 bases between them. CDR3 in DNA: TGTGCCAGCAGCCCAATTGCAGGGTCGGAGACCCAGTACTTC. It codes for CASSPIAGSETQYF.

This clonotype came up a few times. The gene calls are TRBV24-1 and TRBJ2-4, with 9 bases aligning to TRBD1. This CDR3 comprises 22 residues. J was trimmed by 0 bases and V by 1 base; bases with no gene match: 18. Germline CDR1 KGHDR, CDR2 SFDVKD. The CDR3 loop is CATSDFSLRDREASSAKNIQYF. CDR3 in DNA: TGTGCCACCAGTGATTTTTCACTCCGGGACAGGGAGGCTAGCTCAGCCAAAAACATTCAGTACTTC.

This clonotype was counted only a few times. A junction end diverges from the germline sequence, so it may reflect a read error. This chain links TRBV29-1 with TRBJ2-1; TRBD1 aligns across 8 bases. Germline lookup yields CDR1 SQVTM and CDR2 ANQGSEA. CDR3 length: 11 residues. The CDR3 here is CSVGGTGYRVF. The CDR3 DNA reads TGCAGCGTTGGGGGGACAGGTTATCGAGTCTTC.

This clonotype was recorded at least ten times. The chain is built from TRBV20-1 and TRBJ2-3; no reliable D call. Trimming took off 4 bases at V and 2 bases at J, with 7 bases between the two ends. The CDR3 length is 12 residues. Germline values: CDR1 DFQATT, CDR2 SNEGSKA (reference sequence). CDR3 loop: CSANDHTDTQYF. The DNA for the CDR3 is TGCAGTGCTAACGACCACACAGATACGCAGTATTTT.

The chain employs TRBV29-1 and TRBJ2-1; 7 nucleotides agree with TRBD2. The CDR3 extends over 15 amino acids. V gave up 4 bases and J gave up 3 bases; unmatched junction bases: 9. Per germline, CDR1 SQVTM and CDR2 ANQGSEA. The CDR3: CSVVRAGEYYNEQFF. The CDR3 bases are TGCAGCGTTGTGCGTGCGGGAGAGTACTACAATGAGCAGTTCTTC.

On this clonotype itself: A read error is possible here, since a much larger clone lies one base away. The gene calls are TRBV30 and TRBJ2-1; 8 bases align to TRBD1. The CDR3 is 13 residues long. J lost 10 bases, V lost 5 bases, and 10 bases had no gene match. Germline CDR1 GTSNPN, CDR2 SVGIG (reference sequence). Here the CDR3 DNA reads TGTGCCTGGGATCGGGACAGGCGGCACGAGCAGTTCTTC. Amino acids: CAWDRDRRHEQFF.

In its sample, this clonotype was seen a few times. The final CDR3 position lacks the conserved phenylalanine or tryptophan, pointing to a likely read error. The gene calls are TRBV6-1 and TRBJ2-7; D call uncertain. Germline CDR1 reads MNHNS; CDR2 reads SASEGT. V was pared by 1 base and J by 0 bases, with 10 bases between. This CDR3 is built from 15 residues. The chain's CDR3 is CASSEGGSNSYEQYS. In DNA form, the CDR3 reads TGTGCCAGCAGTGAAGGCGGTTCCAACTCCTACGAGCAGTACTCC.

This clonotype was found a few times. This rearrangement joins TRBV2 to TRBJ1-5, with D unresolved. CDR3 length equals 14 residues. The V gene lost 5 bases and the J gene lost 5 bases, with 13 bases spanning the gap. CDR1 and CDR2 from the germline V gene are SNHLY and FYNNEI. The CDR3 here is CASSIGRGDQPQHF. In DNA form, the CDR3 reads TGTGCCAGCAGTATTGGACGGGGAGATCAGCCCCAGCATTTT.

About this clonotype itself: Since a much larger clone is just one base distant, this may be a read error. The CDR3 spells CATSRDGGEKLFF. In DNA, the CDR3 is TGTGCCACCAGCCGGGACGGGGGTGAAAAACTGTTTTTT. The rearrangement links TRBV15 to TRBJ1-4, with a tentative D call TRBD1 (5 bases). The CDR3 is 13 residues long. With 5 bases removed from V and 7 bases from J, the gap between germline ends came to 11 bases. From germline, CDR1 is LNHNV and CDR2 YYDKDF (reference sequence). The whole variable domain, filled in from reference TRBV15 and TRBJ1-4, reads DAMVIQNPRYQVTQFGKPVTLSCSQTLNHNVMYWYQQKSSQAPKLLFHYYDKDFNNEADTPDNFQSRRPNTSFCFLDIRSPGLGDTAMYLCATSRDGGEKLFFGSGTQLSVL.

This clonotype has ten or more counts. The chain links TRBV7-3 to TRBJ2-1; perhaps TRBD2 as D (5 bases). The CDR3 is made up of 16 amino acids. The germline V and J ends were trimmed by 4 bases and 1 base, with 14 bases remaining between them. CDR1 and CDR2 from the germline V gene are SGHTA and FQGTGA. In DNA, the CDR3 is TGTGCCAGCAGCTCGTATAGTACTAGGTCCTACAATGAGCAGTTCTTC. This translates into CASSSYSTRSYNEQFF.

This clonotype was counted only a few times. The genes are TRBV12-3 or TRBV12-4 and TRBJ2-1; 7 nucleotides align to TRBD1. The ends lost 4 bases at V and 1 base at J; junction bases unmatched: 4. CDR3 length: 15 residues. The CDR3 DNA reads TGTGCCAGCAGTTCACAGGGGCCGTCCTACAATGAGCAGTTCTTC. Its translation is CASSSQGPSYNEQFF.

This clonotype has at least ten counts. This chain uses TRBV7-3 with TRBJ1-1; D gene unclear. Germline assignment: CDR1 SGHTA and CDR2 FQGTGA. The CDR3 is made up of 13 amino acids. The V gene lost 0 bases and the J gene lost 7 bases, with 9 bases spanning the gap. DNA for the CDR3: TGTGCCAGCAGCTTAACTGGGGTGGGTGAAGCTTTCTTT. Amino acids: CASSLTGVGEAFF.

The CDR3 sequence: CAILGVRKRGGNIQYF. As DNA, the CDR3 is TGTGCCATCCTGGGCGTACGTAAGCGAGGGGGAAACATTCAGTACTTC. The rearrangement uses TRBV7-2 and TRBJ2-4; D may be TRBD1 (6 bases). V was cut by 10 bases and J by 6 bases, with 25 bases left in between. CDR1 and CDR2 (germline): SGHTA, FQGNSA. The CDR3 is 16 amino acids. Complete variable domain (other parts from reference TRBV7-2 and TRBJ2-4): GAGVSQSPSNKVTEKGKDVELRCDPISGHTALYWYRQSLGQGLEFLIYFQGNSAPDKSGLPSDRFSAERTGGSVSTLTIQRTQQEDSAVYLCAILGVRKRGGNIQYFGAGTRLSVL.

V gene TRBV20-1 combines with J gene TRBJ2-5; D gene unclear. With 0 bases removed from V and 4 bases from J, the gap between germline ends came to 18 bases. Germline V gene data show CDR1 as DFQATT and CDR2 as SNEGSKA (reference sequence). This CDR3 region has 16 residues. This chain's CDR3 is CSARDRRIGLGETQYF. Written as DNA, the CDR3 is TGCAGTGCTAGAGATCGTCGTATAGGGTTGGGAGAGACCCAGTACTTC.

V gene TRBV14 combines with J gene TRBJ1-1; no clear D. This CDR3 comprises 14 residues. Germline V gives CDR1 SGHDN, CDR2 FVKESK. Trimming pared 0 bases from V and 1 base from J, leaving 6 bases between. The CDR3 DNA reads TGTGCCAGCAGCCAAGATCTGGAGAACACTGAAGCTTTCTTT. Translating gives CASSQDLENTEAFF.